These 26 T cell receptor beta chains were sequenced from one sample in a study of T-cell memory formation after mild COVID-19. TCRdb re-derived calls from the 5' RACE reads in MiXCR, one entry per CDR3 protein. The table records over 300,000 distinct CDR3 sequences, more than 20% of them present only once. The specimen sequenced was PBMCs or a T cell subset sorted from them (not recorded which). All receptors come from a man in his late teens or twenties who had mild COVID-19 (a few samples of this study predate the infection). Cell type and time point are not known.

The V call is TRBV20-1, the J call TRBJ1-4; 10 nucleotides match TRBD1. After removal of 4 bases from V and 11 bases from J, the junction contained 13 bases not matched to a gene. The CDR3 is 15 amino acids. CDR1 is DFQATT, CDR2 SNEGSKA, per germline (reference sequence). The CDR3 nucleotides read TGCAGTGCTACACCCTCCGGGACAGGGGTCCGGAAACTGTTTTTT. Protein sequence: CSATPSGTGVRKLFF.

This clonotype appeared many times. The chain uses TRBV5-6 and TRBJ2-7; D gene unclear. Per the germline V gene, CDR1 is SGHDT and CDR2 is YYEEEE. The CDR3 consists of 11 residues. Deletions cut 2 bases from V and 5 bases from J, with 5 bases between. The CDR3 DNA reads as TGTGCCAGCAGCTTTTCGGACGAGCAGTACTTC. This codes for CASSFSDEQYF.

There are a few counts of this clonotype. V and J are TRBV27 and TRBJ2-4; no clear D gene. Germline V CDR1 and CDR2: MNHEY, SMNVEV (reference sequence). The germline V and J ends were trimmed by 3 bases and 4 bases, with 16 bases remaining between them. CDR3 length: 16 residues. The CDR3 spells CASSFLGSEGKNIQYF. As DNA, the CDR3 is TGTGCCAGCAGTTTTTTGGGATCGGAAGGGAAAAACATTCAGTACTTC.

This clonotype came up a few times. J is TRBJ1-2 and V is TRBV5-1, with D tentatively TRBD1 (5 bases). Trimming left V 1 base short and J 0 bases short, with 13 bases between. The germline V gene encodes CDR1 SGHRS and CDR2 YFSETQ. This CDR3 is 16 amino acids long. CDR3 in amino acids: CASSLTGGGANYGYTF. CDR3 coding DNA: TGCGCCAGCAGCTTGACGGGCGGGGGAGCTAACTATGGCTACACCTTC.

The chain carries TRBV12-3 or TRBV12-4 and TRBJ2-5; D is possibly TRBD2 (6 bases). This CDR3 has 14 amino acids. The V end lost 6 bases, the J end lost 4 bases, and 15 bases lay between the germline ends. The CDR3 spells CASRLAGSPETQYF. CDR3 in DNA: TGTGCCAGCAGACTAGCTGGGAGCCCAGAGACCCAGTACTTC.

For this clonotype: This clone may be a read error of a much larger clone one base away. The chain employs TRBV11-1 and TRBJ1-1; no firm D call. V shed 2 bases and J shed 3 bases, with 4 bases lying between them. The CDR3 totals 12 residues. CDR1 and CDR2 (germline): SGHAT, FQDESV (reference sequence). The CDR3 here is CASSLQYTEAFF. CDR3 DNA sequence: TGTGCCAGCAGCTTACAGTACACTGAAGCTTTCTTT.

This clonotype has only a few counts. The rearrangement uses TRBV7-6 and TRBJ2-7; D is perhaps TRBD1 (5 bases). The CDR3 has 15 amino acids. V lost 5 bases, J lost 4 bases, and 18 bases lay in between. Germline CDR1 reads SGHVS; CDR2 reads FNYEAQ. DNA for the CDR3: TGTGCCAGCAGCGACCGACAGTCAGCCAATTACGAGCAGTACTTC. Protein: CASSDRQSANYEQYF.

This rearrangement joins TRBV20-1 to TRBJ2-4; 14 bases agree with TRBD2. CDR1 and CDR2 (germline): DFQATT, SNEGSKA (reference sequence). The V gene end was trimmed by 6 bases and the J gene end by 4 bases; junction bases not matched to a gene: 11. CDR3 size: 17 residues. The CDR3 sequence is CSAPTPGLAGEKNIQYF. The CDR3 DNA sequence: TGCAGTGCGCCAACTCCGGGACTAGCGGGGGAAAAAAACATTCAGTACTTC.

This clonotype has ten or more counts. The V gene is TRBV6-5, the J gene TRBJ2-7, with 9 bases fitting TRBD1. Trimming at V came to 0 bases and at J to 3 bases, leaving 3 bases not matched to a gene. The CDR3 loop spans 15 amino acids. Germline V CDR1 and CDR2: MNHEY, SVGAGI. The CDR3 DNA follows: TGTGCCAGCAGTTACTCCGGGACAGGGCGCTACGAGCAGTACTTC. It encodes CASSYSGTGRYEQYF.

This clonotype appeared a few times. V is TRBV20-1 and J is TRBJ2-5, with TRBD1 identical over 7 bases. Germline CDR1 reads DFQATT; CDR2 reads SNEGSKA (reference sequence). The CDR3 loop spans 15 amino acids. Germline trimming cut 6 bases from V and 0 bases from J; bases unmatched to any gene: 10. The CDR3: CSALNPGQYQETQYF. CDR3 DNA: TGCAGTGCCCTAAATCCGGGACAGTACCAAGAGACCCAGTACTTC.

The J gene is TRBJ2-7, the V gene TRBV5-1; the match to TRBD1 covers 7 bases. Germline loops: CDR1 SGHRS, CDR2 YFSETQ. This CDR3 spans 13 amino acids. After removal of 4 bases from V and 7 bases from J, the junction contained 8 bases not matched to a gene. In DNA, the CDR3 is TGCGCCAGCAGCGCCCGACAGGGCTGTGAGCAGTACGTC. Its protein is CASSARQGCEQYV.

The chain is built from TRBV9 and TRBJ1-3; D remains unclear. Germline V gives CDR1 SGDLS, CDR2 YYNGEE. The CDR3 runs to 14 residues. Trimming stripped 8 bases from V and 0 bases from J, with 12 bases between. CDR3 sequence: CASAAGSSGNTIYF. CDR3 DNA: TGTGCCAGTGCAGCGGGAAGCTCTGGAAACACCATATATTTT.

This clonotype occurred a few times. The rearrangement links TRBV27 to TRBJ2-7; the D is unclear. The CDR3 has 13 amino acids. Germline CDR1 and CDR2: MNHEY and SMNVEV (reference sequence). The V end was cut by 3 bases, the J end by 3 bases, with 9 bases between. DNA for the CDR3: TGTGCCAGCAGTTTGGAGCTAGGCTACGAGCAGTACGTC. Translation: CASSLELGYEQYV.

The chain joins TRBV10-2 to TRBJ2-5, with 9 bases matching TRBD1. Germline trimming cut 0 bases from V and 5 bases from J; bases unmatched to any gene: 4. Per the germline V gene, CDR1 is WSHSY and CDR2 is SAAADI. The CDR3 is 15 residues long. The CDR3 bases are TGCGCCAGCAGTGAGTCGTACAGGGGGCTGGAGACCCAGTACTTC. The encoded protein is CASSESYRGLETQYF.

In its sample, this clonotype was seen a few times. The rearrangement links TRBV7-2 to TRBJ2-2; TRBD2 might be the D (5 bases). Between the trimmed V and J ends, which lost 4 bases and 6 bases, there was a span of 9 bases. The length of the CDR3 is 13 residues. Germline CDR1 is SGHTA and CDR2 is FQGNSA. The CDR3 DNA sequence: TGTGCCAGCAGCTATCTAGCCTCCGGGGAGCTGTTTTTT. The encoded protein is CASSYLASGELFF.

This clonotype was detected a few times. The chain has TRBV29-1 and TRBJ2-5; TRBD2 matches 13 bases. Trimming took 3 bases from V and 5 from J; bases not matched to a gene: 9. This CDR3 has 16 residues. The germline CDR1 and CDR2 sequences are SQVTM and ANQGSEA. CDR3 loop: CSVETFGLAGDETQYF. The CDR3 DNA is TGCAGCGTTGAGACCTTCGGACTAGCGGGGGACGAGACCCAGTACTTC.

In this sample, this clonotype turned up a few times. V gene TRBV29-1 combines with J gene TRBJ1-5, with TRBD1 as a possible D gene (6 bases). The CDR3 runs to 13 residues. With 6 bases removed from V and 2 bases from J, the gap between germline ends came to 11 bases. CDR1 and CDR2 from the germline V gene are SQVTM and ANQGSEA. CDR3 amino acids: CSVMTGGNQPQHF. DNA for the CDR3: TGCAGCGTCATGACAGGAGGCAATCAGCCCCAGCATTTT.

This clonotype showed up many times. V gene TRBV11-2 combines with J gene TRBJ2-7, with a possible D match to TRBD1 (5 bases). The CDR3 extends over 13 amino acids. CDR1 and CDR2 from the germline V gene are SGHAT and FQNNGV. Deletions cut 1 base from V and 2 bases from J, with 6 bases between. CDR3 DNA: TGTGCCAGCAGCTTAGGCAGGGCCTACGAGCAGTACTTC. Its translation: CASSLGRAYEQYF.

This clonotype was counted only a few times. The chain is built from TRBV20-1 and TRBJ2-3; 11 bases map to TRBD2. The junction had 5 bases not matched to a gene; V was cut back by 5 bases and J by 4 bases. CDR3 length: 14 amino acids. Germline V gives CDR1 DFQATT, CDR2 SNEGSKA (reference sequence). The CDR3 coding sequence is TGCAGTGCTTCCCTTAGCGGGAGGGCAGATACGCAGTATTTT. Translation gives CSASLSGRADTQYF.

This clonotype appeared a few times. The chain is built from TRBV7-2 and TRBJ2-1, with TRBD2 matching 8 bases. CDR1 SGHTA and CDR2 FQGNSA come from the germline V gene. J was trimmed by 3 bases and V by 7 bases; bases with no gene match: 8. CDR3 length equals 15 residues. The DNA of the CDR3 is TGTGCCAGCAAGCCCCGCGGGGGGTTCTACAATGAGCAGTTCTTC. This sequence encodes CASKPRGGFYNEQFF.

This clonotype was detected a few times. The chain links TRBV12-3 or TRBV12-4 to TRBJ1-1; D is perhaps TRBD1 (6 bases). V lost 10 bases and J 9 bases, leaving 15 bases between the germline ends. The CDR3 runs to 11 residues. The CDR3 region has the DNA TGTGCCACCACAGGGTTCTACCAAGCTTTCTTT. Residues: CATTGFYQAFF.

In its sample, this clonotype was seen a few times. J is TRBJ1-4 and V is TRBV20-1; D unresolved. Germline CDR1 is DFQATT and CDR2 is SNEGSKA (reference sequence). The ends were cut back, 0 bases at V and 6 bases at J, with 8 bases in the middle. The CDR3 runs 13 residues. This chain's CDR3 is CSARDRQYEKLFF. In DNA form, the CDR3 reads TGCAGTGCTAGAGATCGGCAGTATGAAAAACTGTTTTTT.

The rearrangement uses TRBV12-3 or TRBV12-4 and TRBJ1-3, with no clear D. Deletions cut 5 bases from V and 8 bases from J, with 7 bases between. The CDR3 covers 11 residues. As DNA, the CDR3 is TGTGCCAGCAGTCGGGTGGACACCATATATTTT. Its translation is CASSRVDTIYF.

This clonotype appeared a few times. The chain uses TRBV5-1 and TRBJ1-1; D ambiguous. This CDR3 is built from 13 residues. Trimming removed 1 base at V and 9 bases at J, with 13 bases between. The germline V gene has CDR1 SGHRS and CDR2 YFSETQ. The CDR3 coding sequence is TGCGCCAGCAGCTTGCCCCAGACCGCACAAGCTTTCTTT. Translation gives CASSLPQTAQAFF.

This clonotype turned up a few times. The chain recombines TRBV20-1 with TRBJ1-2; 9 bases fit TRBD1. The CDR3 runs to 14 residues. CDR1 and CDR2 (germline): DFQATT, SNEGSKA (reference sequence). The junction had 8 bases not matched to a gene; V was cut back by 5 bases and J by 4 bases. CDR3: CSAPRTGVVYGYTF. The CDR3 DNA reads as TGCAGTGCTCCTCGGACAGGGGTTGTCTATGGCTACACCTTC.

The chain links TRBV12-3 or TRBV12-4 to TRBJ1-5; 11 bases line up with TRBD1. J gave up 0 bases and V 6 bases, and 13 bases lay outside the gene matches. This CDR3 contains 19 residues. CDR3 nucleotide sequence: TGTGCCAGCAGCCTCGGACAGGGGGCCGGGACATATAGCAATCAGCCCCAGCATTTT. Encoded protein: CASSLGQGAGTYSNQPQHF.